The T cell receptor (beta chain) under discussion was sequenced for a study of blood T cell repertoires in COVID-19. Study-wide background: Specimens from acute and convalescent COVID-19 originated in the United States, Italy and Spain. PBMCs, B-cell-depleted T cells, or T cells were the source of the cDNA or gDNA that made up the material.

In the original processing: Estimates of nucleated cell counts were drawn from the amplification of reference gene primers. The data were produced by immunoSEQ multiplex PCR, yet TCRdb's version contains in-frame clones alone and is incomplete. V and J calls and clone size are those listed in that table; D and trimming were worked out from the DNA. The table records under 150,000 clones, approximately 71% of them present only once. The CDR3 spans 15 residues. Germline CDR1 reads SGHKS; CDR2 reads YYEKEE (reference sequence). With V trimmed by 3 bases and J by 2 bases, 4 bases remained unmatched. The specimen sequenced was peripheral blood. This TCR derives from a woman aged 70 to 79 with acute or convalescent COVID-19. The chain links TRBV5-5 to TRBJ1-3; TRBD1 matches at 8 bases. The CDR3: CASSSRTGPGNTIYF. The CDR3 DNA reads as TGTGCCAGCAGCTCCCGGACAGGGCCTGGAAACACCATATATTTT.